Listed below are T cell receptor beta chains from one sample, sequenced in a study of blood T cell repertoires in COVID-19. Sequencing used immunoSEQ multiplex PCR; TCRdb keeps in-frame clones, though not all of them. The sample records around 360,000 clones, approximately 84% being singletons. Sequencing input: PBMCs or T cells enriched from blood (not recorded which). These receptors all come from a woman in her 30s who had recovered from COVID-19. The CDR3 runs from the conserved cysteine through the conserved F or W. The D gene is left open where the match is weak. Part of the rows lack a size; the others show once, few, many or a class for expanded clones.

>.|.|TRBJ2-2|TRBV7-3
TGTGCCAGCAGGCTTGACGGGGGAGCTACCGGGGAGCTGTTTTTT
CASRLDGGATGELFF
>.|.|TRBJ1-1|TRBV28
TGTGCCAGCAGTTTAATTGGAGGGGCACGCACTGAAGCTTTCTTT
CASSLIGGARTEAFF
>.|.|TRBJ1-4|TRBV5-4
TGTGCCAGCAGCTTAGGTCAGGGAAGTGAAAAACTGTTTTTT
CASSLGQGSEKLFF
>TRBD1|.|TRBJ1-4|TRBV10-3
TGTGCCATCAGTGAGTCTGGGACAGGGGAAAAACTGTTTTTT
CAISESGTGEKLFF
>.|.|TRBJ2-7|TRBV5-1
TGCGCCAGCAGCTTGGAAGGGGCCTACGAGCAGTACTTC
CASSLEGAYEQYF
>.|.|TRBJ2-4|TRBV28
TGTGCCAGCAGTTCAGGGATACAAAACATTCAGTACTTC
CASSSGIQNIQYF
>.|.|TRBJ1-4|TRBV5-8
TGTGCCAGCAGCCCCCGGGACGGCGGGGGGGGACTGTTTTTT
CASSPRDGGGGLFF
>.|.|TRBJ1-1|TRBV6-1
TGTGCCAGCAGTGACCCCTCGGGGGCTTTCTTT
CASSDPSGAFF
>.|once|TRBJ1-4|TRBV6-5
TGTGCCAGCAGTTACTACTACAGGGAGGGTGAAAAACTGTTTTTT
CASSYYYREGEKLFF
>.|.|TRBJ2-5|TRBV11-2
TGTGCCAGCGCGGGGGCAGACCAAGAGACCCAGTACTTC
CASAGADQETQYF
>.|.|TRBJ2-5|TRBV2
TGTGCCAGCAGAGTTCTAGTCCCGGAGACCCAGTACTTC
CASRVLVPETQYF
>TRBD1|.|TRBJ2-1|TRBV29-1
TGCAGCGTGTTCGGGACAGGGGGCAATGAGCAGTTCTTC
CSVFGTGGNEQFF
>TRBD1|.|TRBJ1-5|TRBV7-2
TGTGCCAGCAGCTTAGAGGGGACAGGGAAAAATCAGCCCCAGCATTTT
CASSLEGTGKNQPQHF
>.|once|TRBJ2-3|TRBV18
TGTGCCAGCTCACGAACGGGAGGCACAGATACGCAGTATTTT
CASSRTGGTDTQYF
>TRBD2|once|TRBJ2-3|TRBV5-4
TGTGCCAGCAGCCCAAGCGGGGGGGCCTCGGGAGATACGCAGTATTTT
CASSPSGGASGDTQYF
>.|.|TRBJ1-1|TRBV3-1/TRBV3-2
TGTGCCAGCAGCCAGTTCGAGGGGGTGGGCACTGAAGCTTTCTTT
CASSQFEGVGTEAFF
>.|.|TRBJ1-5|TRBV3-1/TRBV3-2
TGTGCCAGCAGCCAAAATGGGGCTGATCAGCCCCAGCATTTT
CASSQNGADQPQHF
>.|.|TRBJ1-1|TRBV11-2
TGTGCCAGCAGCCCTGGGAGGTCTGAAGCTTTCTTT
CASSPGRSEAFF
>.|few|TRBJ1-1|TRBV5-4
TGTGCCAGCAGCTTGGGACTGATGAACACTGAAGCTTTCTTT
CASSLGLMNTEAFF
>.|few|TRBJ1-4|TRBV2
TGTGCCAGCAAGGACTGGGGAAATGAAAAACTGTTTTTT
CASKDWGNEKLFF
>TRBD1|.|TRBJ1-4|TRBV5-6
TGTGCCAGCAGCTTGCGGGACAGTAATGAAAAACTGTTTTTT
CASSLRDSNEKLFF
>.|.|TRBJ2-7|TRBV5-1
TGCGCCAGCAGCTCGTCTACCCGGGGGTTCTCCTACGAGCAGTACTTC
CASSSSTRGFSYEQYF
>.|.|TRBJ1-1|TRBV2
TGTGCCAGCAGTGAAGGGGTGCTAGGCACTGAAGCTTTCTTT
CASSEGVLGTEAFF
>TRBD1|.|TRBJ2-7|TRBV5-6
TGTGCCAGCAGCCCAAGGACAGGGACCTACGAGCAGTACTTC
CASSPRTGTYEQYF
>TRBD2|.|TRBJ2-3|TRBV3-1/TRBV3-2
TGTGCCAGCAGCCAAGGACTAGCCGGCACAGATACGCAGTATTTT
CASSQGLAGTDTQYF
>TRBD1|.|TRBJ2-1|TRBV12-5
TGTGCTAGTGGTTGGGTTACCGGGACAGGGGACAATGAGCAGTTCTTC
CASGWVTGTGDNEQFF
>TRBD1|.|TRBJ1-1|TRBV19
TGTGCCAGTAGTGTCAGGGGGGACACTGAAGCTTTCTTT
CASSVRGDTEAFF
>.|.|TRBJ2-1|TRBV19
TGTGCCAGTAGTATCTCTTTCTATGAGCAGTTCTTC
CASSISFYEQFF
>TRBD2|.|TRBJ2-1|TRBV6-1
TGTGCCAGCAGTGAAATGGGACTAGCGGGATACAATGAGCAGTTCTTC
CASSEMGLAGYNEQFF
>.|.|TRBJ1-5|TRBV5-1
TGCGCCAGCAGCTTACGGGGCAATCAGCCCCAGCATTTT
CASSLRGNQPQHF
>TRBD2|once|TRBJ2-5|TRBV5-1
TGCGCCAGCAGCTTGGTACTAGCGGGAGGGACCGAGACCCAGTACTTC
CASSLVLAGGTETQYF
>.|.|TRBJ2-5|TRBV11-3
TGTGCCAGCAGCTTAGCGGGGGGCGGAGAGACCCAGTACTTC
CASSLAGGGETQYF
>.|.|TRBJ2-4|TRBV6-1
TGTGCCAGCAGTGCCCAGGACAGACCTTCCAAAAACATTCAGTACTTC
CASSAQDRPSKNIQYF
>TRBD1|.|TRBJ2-7|TRBV19
TGTGCCAGTAGTACCTGGGACAGAACCTACGAGCAGTACTTC
CASSTWDRTYEQYF
>.|.|TRBJ2-7|TRBV7-7
TGTGCTAGCAGCCCCGACTTGAACTCCTACGAGCAGTACTTC
CASSPDLNSYEQYF
>.|.|TRBJ1-1|TRBV5-4
TGTGCCAGCAGCTTGGACGGAGGATTTGACACTGAAGCTTTCTTT
CASSLDGGFDTEAFF
>.|once|TRBJ2-1|TRBV10-3
TGTGCCATCAGTGCAGGTTCCGGGGGCTCCTACAATGAGCAGTTCTTC
CAISAGSGGSYNEQFF
>TRBD2|.|TRBJ2-1|TRBV7-7
TGTGCTAGCAGCCCCGGACTAGCGGGAGGGCGCGGTGAGCAGTTCTTC
CASSPGLAGGRGEQFF
>.|once|TRBJ1-4|TRBV5-6
TGTGCCAGCAGCCCTCGGAGGGCCGCCGCGGGCGAAAAACTGTTTTTT
CASSPRRAAAGEKLFF
>.|.|TRBJ1-1|TRBV5-1
TGCGCCAGCAGCTTGTTTTCGGGTCGCGGAGCTTTCTTT
CASSLFSGRGAFF
>.|.|TRBJ1-1|TRBV14
TGTGCCAGCAGCCTGCCGGGGGGGGCTGAAGCTTTCTTT
CASSLPGGAEAFF
>.|few|TRBJ2-7|TRBV29-1
TGCAGCGTTGTCCTAGGGGCCTACGAGCAGTACTTC
CSVVLGAYEQYF
>TRBD1|once|TRBJ1-1|TRBV7-8
TGTGCCAGCAAACGGGACAGGGCGGACACTGAAGCTTTCTTT
CASKRDRADTEAFF
>.|.|TRBJ1-6|TRBV6-5
TGTGCCGGAAGACCTGGGACCGGGAGTAATTCACCCCTCCACTTT
CAGRPGTGSNSPLHF
>.|.|TRBJ1-3|TRBV5-1
TGCGCCAGCAGCCTCGGTGTTTCTGGAAACACCATATATTTT
CASSLGVSGNTIYF
>.|.|TRBJ2-7|TRBV12-3/TRBV12-4
TGTGCCAGCAGTTTTAAGCGTGATACGGAACAGTACTTC
CASSFKRDTEQYF
>TRBD1|.|TRBJ1-2|TRBV7-8
TGTGCCAGCAGGTCGGGGACAGCCACTAACTATGGCTACACCTTC
CASRSGTATNYGYTF
>TRBD2|.|TRBJ2-2|TRBV2
TGTGCCAGCAGTTCCAGACTAGCGGGGGCCGGGGAGCTGTTTTTT
CASSSRLAGAGELFF
>TRBD1|.|TRBJ2-7|TRBV15
TGTGCCACCAGCCTCCGACAGGGGACCTCCTACGAGCAGTACTTC
CATSLRQGTSYEQYF
>TRBD1|many|TRBJ1-5|TRBV28
TGTGCCAGCAGTCCTATTGGGACAGGGGGCAGGGGCAATCAGCCCCAGCATTTT
CASSPIGTGGRGNQPQHF
>.|.|TRBJ1-3|TRBV28
TGTGCCAGCCGAACCGGGACACGGGCTGGAAACACCATATATTTT
CASRTGTRAGNTIYF